Below are 25 T cell receptor beta chains sequenced from a single sample in a study of CD8 T cells in ankylosing spondylitis. TCRdb re-analysed the 5' RACE reads in MiXCR, keeping a single row per CDR3 protein. The sample includes approximately 350,000 distinct CDR3 sequences, around 15% seen only once; the top ten take around 0.99%. The sequenced material came from blood, either unsorted or a sorted T cell fraction (not recorded which). These receptors were taken from a male donor with ankylosing spondylitis or in good health (not recorded which).

This rearrangement joins TRBV10-2 to TRBJ2-7; 7 positions match TRBD2. Trimming removed 3 bases from V and 5 bases from J; junction bases left unmatched: 13. The CDR3 runs to 16 residues. Germline V gene sequence: CDR1 WSHSY, CDR2 SAAADI. The CDR3 here is CASSEIRTGGGHEQYF. CDR3 coding DNA: TGCGCCAGCAGTGAAATTAGGACGGGAGGAGGTCACGAGCAGTACTTC.

This clonotype was counted a few times. This chain connects TRBV11-2 to TRBJ1-2; a possible D gene is TRBD1 (5 bases). Looked up from germline, CDR1 is SGHAT and CDR2 is FQNNGV. This CDR3 has 15 residues. V dropped 7 bases and J dropped 4 bases, with 19 bases sitting between them. The DNA of the CDR3 is TGTGCCAGCACCCCTTACGGGGGAGGGGCCTATGGCTACACCTTC. Amino acids: CASTPYGGGAYGYTF.

The chain recombines TRBV11-2 with TRBJ1-6, with D unclear. Trimming removed 4 bases at V and 0 bases at J, with 7 bases between. The CDR3 length is 15 residues. In germline, CDR1 is SGHAT, CDR2 FQNNGV. This chain's CDR3 is CASSSEGSYNSPLHF. Written as DNA, the CDR3 is TGTGCCAGCAGCTCTGAGGGCTCCTATAATTCACCCCTCCACTTT.

This clonotype turned up a few times. This sequence joins TRBV7-2 and TRBJ1-1; TRBD1 aligns across 7 bases. J gave up 5 bases and V 6 bases, and 9 bases lay outside the gene matches. Germline CDR1 and CDR2: SGHTA and FQGNSA. The CDR3 is 14 amino acids. The CDR3 nucleotides read TGTGCCAGCAGTCACAAACAGGGGTCTACTGAAGCTTTCTTT. Protein product: CASSHKQGSTEAFF.

The chain couples TRBV5-8 to TRBJ2-7; 9 bases map to TRBD2. The CDR3 runs 14 residues. Trimming cost V 5 bases and J 4 bases; bases outside gene matches: 7. Germline loops: CDR1 SGHTS, CDR2 YDEGEE. The CDR3: CASSEIAGEYEQYF. Here the CDR3 DNA reads TGTGCCAGCAGTGAGATAGCGGGAGAGTACGAGCAGTACTTC. Supplemented by reference TRBV5-8 and TRBJ2-7, the full variable domain reads EAGVTQSPTHLIKTRGQQATLRCSPISGHTSVYWYQQALGLGLQFLLWYDEGEERNRGNFPPRFSGRQFPNYSSELNVNALELEDSALYLCASSEIAGEYEQYFGPGTRLTVT.

Here the CDR3 DNA reads TGTGCCAGCAACCCTAGCGGGGGGGTTCCAGATACGCAGTATTTT. Its translation is CASNPSGGVPDTQYF. This chain uses TRBV6-1 with TRBJ2-3; 12 bases are shared with TRBD2. The length of the CDR3 is 15 residues. V trimming: 7 bases; J trimming: 4 bases; junction bases outside the gene matches: 6. Germline V gives CDR1 MNHNS, CDR2 SASEGT.

The chain carries TRBV18 and TRBJ2-5; maybe TRBD1 (6 bases). Trimming shortened V by 4 bases and J by 5 bases, and 17 bases separated the two germline ends. There are 15 residues in the CDR3. From germline, CDR1 is KGHSH and CDR2 LQKENI. CDR3 in DNA: TGTGCCAGCTCACAATATAGACAGGTCGGGGAGACCCAGTACTTC. Translated, it gives CASSQYRQVGETQYF.

This clonotype showed up just a few times. V gene TRBV12-3 or TRBV12-4 combines with J gene TRBJ2-5; TRBD2 might be the D (5 bases). The V end was cut by 5 bases, the J end by 5 bases, with 15 bases between. The CDR3 is 14 residues long. The CDR3 DNA follows: TGTGCCAGCAGTCTGTCGACGGAGCGGGAGACCCAGTACTTC. Translating gives CASSLSTERETQYF.

The V gene is TRBV5-1, the J gene TRBJ2-5; D uncertain. This CDR3 has 11 residues. The ends were cut back, 7 bases at V and 2 bases at J, with 6 bases in the middle. From germline, CDR1 is SGHRS and CDR2 YFSETQ. Here the CDR3 reads CASGLQETQYF. In DNA, the CDR3 is TGCGCCAGCGGCCTACAAGAGACCCAGTACTTC.

This clonotype was counted between two and nine times. V and J are TRBV29-1 and TRBJ2-3; TRBD2 agrees at 7 bases. CDR1 and CDR2 (germline): SQVTM, ANQGSEA. This CDR3 comprises 13 residues. Trimming took 6 bases from V and 3 from J; bases not matched to a gene: 6. The CDR3 coding sequence is TGCAGCGTCCGGGGGGAACTTACAGATACGCAGTATTTT. Its protein product is CSVRGELTDTQYF.

V usage is TRBV7-2 and J usage is TRBJ2-7; TRBD1 might be the D (5 bases). The CDR3 loop spans 15 amino acids. V dropped 6 bases and J dropped 0 bases, with 15 bases sitting between them. Germline V lookup: CDR1 SGHTA, CDR2 FQGNSA. CDR3 in amino acids: CASSLQGFSSYEQYF. The DNA of the CDR3 is TGTGCCAGCAGTCTTCAGGGATTTAGCTCCTACGAGCAGTACTTC.

DNA of the CDR3: TGTGCCATCAGTGAGTTGGCGGACAGCGACGGCTACACCTTC. Translation: CAISELADSDGYTF. The rearrangement links TRBV10-3 to TRBJ1-2; a weak D match, TRBD1 (6 bases). V was cut by 1 base and J by 8 bases, with 14 bases left in between. The CDR3 extends over 14 amino acids. Germline-derived CDR1 and CDR2 are ENHRY and SYGVKD.

This clonotype appeared a few times. The chain carries TRBV30 and TRBJ1-2; no clear D. Trimming shortened V by 0 bases and J by 8 bases, and 10 bases separated the two germline ends. Germline CDR1 GTSNPN, CDR2 SVGIG (reference sequence). The length of the CDR3 is 12 residues. DNA of the CDR3: TGTGCCTGGAGTGTACGCAGAGGGGGCTACACCTTC. It codes for CAWSVRRGGYTF.

The chain has TRBV7-9 and TRBJ2-1; no clear D. This CDR3 is built from 16 residues. Germline values: CDR1 SEHNR, CDR2 FQNEAQ (reference sequence). The germline V and J ends were trimmed by 5 bases and 0 bases, with 14 bases remaining between them. CDR3 coding DNA: TGTGCCAGCAGCAACCCTGGGGTTAGCTCCTACAATGAGCAGTTCTTC. Amino acid sequence: CASSNPGVSSYNEQFF.

In this sample, this clonotype turned up a few times. The CDR3 nucleotides read TGCAGTGTTTATCGACAGGGTTTAGACGAGCAGTACTTC. Protein: CSVYRQGLDEQYF. The chain combines TRBV20-1 with TRBJ2-7; 7 positions agree with TRBD1. The CDR3 is 13 amino acids. Germline V CDR1 and CDR2: DFQATT, SNEGSKA (reference sequence). The trim removed 7 bases at V and 5 bases at J, leaving 11 bases unmatched.

This clonotype was counted only a few times. V usage is TRBV15 and J usage is TRBJ1-4, with no clear D. The CDR3 totals 15 residues. Germline assignment: CDR1 LNHNV and CDR2 YYDKDF (reference sequence). Trimming shortened V by 0 bases and J by 10 bases, and 15 bases separated the two germline ends. The CDR3 spells CATSREGSFQAKLFF. In DNA, the CDR3 is TGTGCCACCAGCAGAGAGGGTAGCTTTCAGGCAAAACTGTTTTTT.

The rearrangement links TRBV3-1 to TRBJ2-5; 7 nucleotides agree with TRBD2. The CDR3 spans 15 residues. V shed 6 bases and J 4 bases; nucleotides not matched to a gene: 11. Germline V lookup: CDR1 LGHDT, CDR2 YNNKEL (reference sequence). CDR3 sequence: CASRSAGPGGETQYF. The CDR3 DNA sequence: TGTGCCAGCAGGTCAGCAGGGCCGGGGGGAGAGACCCAGTACTTC.

This chain uses TRBV24-1 with TRBJ2-3; TRBD1 aligns across 7 bases. Germline CDR1 is KGHDR and CDR2 is SFDVKD. V lost 5 bases and J lost 5; bases outside the gene matches: 6. This CDR3 comprises 14 residues. The CDR3 reads CATSGNRQGDTQYF. CDR3 bases: TGTGCCACCAGTGGAAACCGACAGGGAGATACGCAGTATTTT.

The chain uses TRBV12-3 or TRBV12-4 and TRBJ1-2; perhaps TRBD1 as D (6 bases). CDR3 length: 12 residues. Trimming took 5 bases from V and 7 from J, leaving 11 bases between them. The CDR3 loop is CASSPGGTGYTF. In DNA form, the CDR3 reads TGTGCCAGCAGTCCCGGGGGCACTGGCTACACCTTC.

The rearrangement uses TRBV20-1 and TRBJ1-2, with 12 bases aligning to TRBD1. The CDR3 runs to 14 residues. The V gene's germline CDR1 is DFQATT and CDR2 SNEGSKA (reference sequence). V was clipped by 5 bases and J by 5 bases; unmatched bases: 6. The CDR3: CSASPGQGAYGYTF. The CDR3 region has the DNA TGCAGTGCTTCACCGGGACAGGGGGCTTATGGCTACACCTTC.

This clonotype has more than one count but fewer than ten. J is TRBJ2-1 and V is TRBV20-1; D is possibly TRBD1 or TRBD2 (6 bases each). The germline V gene encodes CDR1 DFQATT and CDR2 SNEGSKA (reference sequence). CDR3 size: 15 residues. Deletions cut 5 bases from V and 0 bases from J, with 14 bases between. CDR3 coding DNA: TGCAGTGCTTTGGGGGGACAAGTCTCCTACAATGAGCAGTTCTTC. Protein sequence: CSALGGQVSYNEQFF.

This chain connects TRBV30 to TRBJ2-1; 7 bases fit TRBD2. This CDR3 is 15 amino acids long. Per germline, CDR1 GTSNPN and CDR2 SVGIG (reference sequence). V gave up 3 bases and J gave up 3 bases; unmatched junction bases: 8. CDR3 coding DNA: TGTGCCTGGAGGTCTTGGGGGGGAATCTACAATGAGCAGTTCTTC. This codes for CAWRSWGGIYNEQFF.

The V gene is TRBV24-1, the J gene TRBJ2-5, with 10 nucleotides matching TRBD2. This CDR3 is built from 15 residues. Losses at the gene ends were 4 bases for V and 4 bases for J; bases not matched to a gene: 5. Germline CDR1 and CDR2: KGHDR and SFDVKD. As DNA, the CDR3 is TGTGCCACCAGTGAAGCGGGGGGGCCTTTAGAGACCCAGTACTTC. Translating it yields CATSEAGGPLETQYF.

This clonotype was recorded at least ten times. The chain links TRBV5-1 to TRBJ2-4; D unresolved. With 3 bases removed from V and 9 bases from J, the gap between germline ends came to 16 bases. The CDR3 has 14 residues. Germline V gives CDR1 SGHRS, CDR2 YFSETQ. CDR3 nucleotide sequence: TGCGCCAGCAGCTCGGGCTCCTACGAAGGCATTCAGTACTTC. It specifies CASSSGSYEGIQYF. The full variable domain, with the rest looked up from reference TRBV5-1 and TRBJ2-4, is KAGVTQTPRYLIKTRGQQVTLSCSPISGHRSVSWYQQTPGQGLQFLFEYFSETQRNKGNFPGRFSGRQFSNSRSEMNVSTLELGDSALYLCASSSGSYEGIQYFGAGTRLSVL.

V is TRBV4-2 and J is TRBJ1-2; D remains unclear. V was shortened by 0 bases and J by 1 base, with 6 bases between the two germline ends. This CDR3 is 14 amino acids long. Per germline, CDR1 LGHNA and CDR2 YNFKEQ. This chain's CDR3 is CASSQDEDNYGYTF. The CDR3 DNA reads TGTGCCAGCAGCCAAGACGAAGATAACTATGGCTACACCTTC.